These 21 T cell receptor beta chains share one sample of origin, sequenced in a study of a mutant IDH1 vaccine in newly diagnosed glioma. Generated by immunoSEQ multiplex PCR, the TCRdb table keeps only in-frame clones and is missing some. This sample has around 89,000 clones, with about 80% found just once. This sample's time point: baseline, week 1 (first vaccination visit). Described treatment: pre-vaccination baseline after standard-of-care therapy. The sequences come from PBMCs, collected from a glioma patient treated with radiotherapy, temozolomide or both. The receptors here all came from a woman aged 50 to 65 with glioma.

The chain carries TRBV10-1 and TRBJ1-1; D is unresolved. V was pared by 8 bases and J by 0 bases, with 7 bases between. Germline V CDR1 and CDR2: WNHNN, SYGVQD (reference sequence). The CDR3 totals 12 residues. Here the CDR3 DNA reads TGCGCCAGCCCCCTGATGAACACTGAAGCTTTCTTT. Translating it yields CASPLMNTEAFF.

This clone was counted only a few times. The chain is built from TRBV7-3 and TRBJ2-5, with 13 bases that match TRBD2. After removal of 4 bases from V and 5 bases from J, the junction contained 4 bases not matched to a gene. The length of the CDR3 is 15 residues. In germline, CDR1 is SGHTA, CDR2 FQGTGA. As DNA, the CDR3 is TGTGCCAGCAGCTGGACTAGCGGGGGTGGGGAGACCCAGTACTTC. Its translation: CASSWTSGGGETQYF.

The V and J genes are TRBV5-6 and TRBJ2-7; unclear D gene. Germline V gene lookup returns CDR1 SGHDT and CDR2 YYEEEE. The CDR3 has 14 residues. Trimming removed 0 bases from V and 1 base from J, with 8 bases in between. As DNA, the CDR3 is TGTGCCAGCAGCTTGGGGTCGTGGTCCTACGAGCAGTACTTC. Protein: CASSLGSWSYEQYF.

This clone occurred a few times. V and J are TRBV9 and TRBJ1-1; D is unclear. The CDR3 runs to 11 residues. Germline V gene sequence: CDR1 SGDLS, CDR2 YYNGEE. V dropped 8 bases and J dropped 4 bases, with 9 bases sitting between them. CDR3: CASGRSTEAFF. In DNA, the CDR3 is TGTGCCAGTGGGCGCAGCACTGAAGCTTTCTTT.

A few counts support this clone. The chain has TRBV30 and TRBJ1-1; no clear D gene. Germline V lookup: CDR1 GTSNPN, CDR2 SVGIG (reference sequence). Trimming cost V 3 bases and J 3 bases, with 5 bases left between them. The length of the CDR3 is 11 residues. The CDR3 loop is CAWRKDTEAFF. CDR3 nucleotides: TGTGCCTGGAGGAAGGACACTGAAGCTTTCTTT. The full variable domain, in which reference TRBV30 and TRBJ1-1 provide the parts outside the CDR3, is SQTIHQWPATLVQPVGSPLSLECTVEGTSNPNLYWYRQAAGRGLQLLFYSVGIGQISSEVPQNLSASRPQDRQFILSSKKLLLSDSGFYLCAWRKDTEAFFGQGTRLTVV.

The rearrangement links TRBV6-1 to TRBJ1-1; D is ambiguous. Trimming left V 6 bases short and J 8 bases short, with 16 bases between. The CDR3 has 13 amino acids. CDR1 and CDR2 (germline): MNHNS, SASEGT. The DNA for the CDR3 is TGTGCCAGCAGCCGTGGACCCCTAAGGGAAGCTTTCTTT. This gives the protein CASSRGPLREAFF.

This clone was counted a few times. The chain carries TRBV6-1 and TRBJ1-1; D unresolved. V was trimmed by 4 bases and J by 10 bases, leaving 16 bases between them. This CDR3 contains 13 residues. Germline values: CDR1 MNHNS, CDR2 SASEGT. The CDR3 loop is CASSAGVSSPAFF. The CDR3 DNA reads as TGTGCCAGCAGTGCTGGGGTAAGCTCTCCAGCTTTCTTT.

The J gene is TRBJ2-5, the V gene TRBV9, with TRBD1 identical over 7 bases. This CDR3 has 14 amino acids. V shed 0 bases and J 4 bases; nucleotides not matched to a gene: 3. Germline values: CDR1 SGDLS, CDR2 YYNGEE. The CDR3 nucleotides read TGTGCCAGCAGCGTAGGAGGGGGCCGAGAGACCCAGTACTTC. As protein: CASSVGGGRETQYF.

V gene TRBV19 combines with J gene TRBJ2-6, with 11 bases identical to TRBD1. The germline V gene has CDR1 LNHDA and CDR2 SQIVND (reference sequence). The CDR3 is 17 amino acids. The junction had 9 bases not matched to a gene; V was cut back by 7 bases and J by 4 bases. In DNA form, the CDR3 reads TGTGCCAGTACCGATCGGACAGGGGGCGCCGGGGCCAACGTCCTGACTTTC. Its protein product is CASTDRTGGAGANVLTF.

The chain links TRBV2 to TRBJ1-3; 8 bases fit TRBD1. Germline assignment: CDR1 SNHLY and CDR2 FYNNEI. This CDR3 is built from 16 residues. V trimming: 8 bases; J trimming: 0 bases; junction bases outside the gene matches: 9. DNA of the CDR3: TGTGCCAGCTCTGAACAGGGGGGGCACTCTGGAAACACCATATATTTT. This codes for CASSEQGGHSGNTIYF.

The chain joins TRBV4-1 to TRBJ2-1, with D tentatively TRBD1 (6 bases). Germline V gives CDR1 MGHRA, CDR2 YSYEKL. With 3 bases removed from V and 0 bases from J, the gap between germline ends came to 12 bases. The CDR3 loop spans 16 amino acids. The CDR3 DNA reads TGCGCCAGCAGCCACACCACAGGGCCCTCCTACAATGAGCAGTTCTTC. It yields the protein CASSHTTGPSYNEQFF.

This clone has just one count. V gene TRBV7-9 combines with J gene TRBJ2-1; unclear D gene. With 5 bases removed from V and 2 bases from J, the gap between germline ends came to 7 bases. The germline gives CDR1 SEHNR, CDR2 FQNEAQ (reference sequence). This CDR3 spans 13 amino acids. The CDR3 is CASSPDTYNEQFF. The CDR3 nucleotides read TGTGCCAGCAGCCCCGACACCTACAATGAGCAGTTCTTC. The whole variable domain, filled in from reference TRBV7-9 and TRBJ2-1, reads DTGVSQNPRHKITKRGQNVTFRCDPISEHNRLYWYRQTLGQGPEFLTYFQNEAQLEKSRLLSDRFSAERPKGSFSTLEIQRTEQGDSAMYLCASSPDTYNEQFFGPGTRLTVL.

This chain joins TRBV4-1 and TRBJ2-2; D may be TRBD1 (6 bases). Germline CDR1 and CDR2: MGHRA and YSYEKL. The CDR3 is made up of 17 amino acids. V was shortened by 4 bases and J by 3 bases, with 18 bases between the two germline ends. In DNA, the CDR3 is TGCGCCAGCAGCCTCTGGGGCCAACAGGGCGACACCGGGGAGCTGTTTTTT. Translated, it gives CASSLWGQQGDTGELFF.

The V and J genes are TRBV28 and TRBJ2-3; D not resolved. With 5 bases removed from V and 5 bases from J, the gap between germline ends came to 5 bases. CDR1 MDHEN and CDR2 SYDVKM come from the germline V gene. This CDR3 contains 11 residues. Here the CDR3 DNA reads TGTGCCAGCAGTAACCAAGATACGCAGTATTTT. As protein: CASSNQDTQYF.

In nucleotides, the CDR3 is TGTGCCAGCAGCCGCGGACCGGAGACCCAGTACTTC. Translated, it gives CASSRGPETQYF. The genes are TRBV6-5 and TRBJ2-5; D remains unclear. In germline, CDR1 is MNHEY, CDR2 SVGAGI. V was trimmed by 6 bases and J by 5 bases, leaving 10 bases between them. CDR3 length: 12 residues.

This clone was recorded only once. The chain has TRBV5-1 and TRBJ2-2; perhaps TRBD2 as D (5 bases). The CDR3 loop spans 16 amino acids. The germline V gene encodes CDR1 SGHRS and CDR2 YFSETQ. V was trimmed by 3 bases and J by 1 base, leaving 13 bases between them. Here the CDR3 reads CASSSRGSENTGELFF. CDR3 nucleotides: TGCGCCAGCAGCTCCCGCGGGTCGGAGAACACCGGGGAGCTGTTTTTT. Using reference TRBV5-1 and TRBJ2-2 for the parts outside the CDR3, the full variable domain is KAGVTQTPRYLIKTRGQQVTLSCSPISGHRSVSWYQQTPGQGLQFLFEYFSETQRNKGNFPGRFSGRQFSNSRSEMNVSTLELGDSALYLCASSSRGSENTGELFFGEGSRLTVL.

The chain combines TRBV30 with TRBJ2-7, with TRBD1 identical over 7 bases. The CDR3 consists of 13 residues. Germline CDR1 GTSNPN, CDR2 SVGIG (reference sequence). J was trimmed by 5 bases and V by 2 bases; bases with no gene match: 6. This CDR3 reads CAWSKKGANEQYF. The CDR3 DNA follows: TGTGCCTGGAGTAAAAAGGGGGCGAACGAGCAGTACTTC.

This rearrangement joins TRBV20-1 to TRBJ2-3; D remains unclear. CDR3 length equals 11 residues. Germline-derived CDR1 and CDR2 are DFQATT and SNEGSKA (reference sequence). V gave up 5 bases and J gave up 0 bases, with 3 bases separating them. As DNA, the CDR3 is TGCAGTGCTGATAGCACAGATACGCAGTATTTT. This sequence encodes CSADSTDTQYF.

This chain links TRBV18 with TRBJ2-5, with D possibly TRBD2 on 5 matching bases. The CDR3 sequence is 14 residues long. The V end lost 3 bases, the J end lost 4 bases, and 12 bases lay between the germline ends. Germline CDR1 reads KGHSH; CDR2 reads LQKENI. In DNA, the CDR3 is TGTGCCAGCTCACCTCGGTCGGGGAGAGAGACCCAGTACTTC. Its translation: CASSPRSGRETQYF.

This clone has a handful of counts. CDR3 protein: CASSQHRGNTEAFF. CDR3 bases: TGCGCCAGCAGCCAACACAGGGGAAACACTGAAGCTTTCTTT. The chain links TRBV4-3 to TRBJ1-1; 7 nucleotides match TRBD1. V lost 2 bases to trimming and J lost 2 bases; unmatched junction nucleotides: 2. The length of the CDR3 is 14 residues. Germline loops: CDR1 LGHNA, CDR2 YSLEER.

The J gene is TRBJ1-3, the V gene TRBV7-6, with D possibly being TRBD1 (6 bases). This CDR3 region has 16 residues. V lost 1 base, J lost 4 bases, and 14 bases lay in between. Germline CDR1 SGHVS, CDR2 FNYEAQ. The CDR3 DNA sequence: TGTGCCAGCAGCTTAGATGGGGGGCTGAAAGGAAACACCATATATTTT. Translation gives CASSLDGGLKGNTIYF.